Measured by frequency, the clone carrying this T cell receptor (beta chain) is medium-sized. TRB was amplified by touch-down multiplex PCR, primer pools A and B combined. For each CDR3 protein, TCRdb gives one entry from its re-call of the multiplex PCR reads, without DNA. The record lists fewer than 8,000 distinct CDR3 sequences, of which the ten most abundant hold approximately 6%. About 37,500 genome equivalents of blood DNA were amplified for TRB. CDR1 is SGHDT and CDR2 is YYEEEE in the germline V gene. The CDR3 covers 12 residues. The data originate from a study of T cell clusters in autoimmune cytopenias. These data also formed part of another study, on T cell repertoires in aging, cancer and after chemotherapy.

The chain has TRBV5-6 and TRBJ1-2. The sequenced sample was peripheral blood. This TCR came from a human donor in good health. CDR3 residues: CASSSAGYGYTF.